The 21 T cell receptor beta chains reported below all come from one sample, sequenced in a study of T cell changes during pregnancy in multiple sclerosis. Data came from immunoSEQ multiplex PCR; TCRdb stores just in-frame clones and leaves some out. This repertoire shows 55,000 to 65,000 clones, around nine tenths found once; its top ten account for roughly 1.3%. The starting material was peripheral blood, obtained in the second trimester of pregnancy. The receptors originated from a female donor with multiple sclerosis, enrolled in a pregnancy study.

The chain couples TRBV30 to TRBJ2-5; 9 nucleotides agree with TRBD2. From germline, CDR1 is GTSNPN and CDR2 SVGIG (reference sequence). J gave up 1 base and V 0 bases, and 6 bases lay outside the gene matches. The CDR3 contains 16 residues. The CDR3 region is CAWSVPLAGSQETQYF. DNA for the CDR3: TGTGCCTGGAGTGTACCGCTAGCGGGATCCCAAGAGACCCAGTACTTC.

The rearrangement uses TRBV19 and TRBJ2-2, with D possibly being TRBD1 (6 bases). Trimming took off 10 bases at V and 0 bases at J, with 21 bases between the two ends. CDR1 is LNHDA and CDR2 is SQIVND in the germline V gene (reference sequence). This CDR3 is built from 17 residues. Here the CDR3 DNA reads TGTGCCACCCAGCCGGGACACTTGAATACGAACACCGGGGAGCTGTTTTTT. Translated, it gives CATQPGHLNTNTGELFF.

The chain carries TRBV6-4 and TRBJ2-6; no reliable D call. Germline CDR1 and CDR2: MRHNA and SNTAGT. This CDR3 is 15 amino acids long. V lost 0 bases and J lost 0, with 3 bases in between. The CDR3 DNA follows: TGTGCCAGCAGTGACTCCAACTCTGGGGCCAACGTCCTGACTTTC. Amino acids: CASSDSNSGANVLTF.

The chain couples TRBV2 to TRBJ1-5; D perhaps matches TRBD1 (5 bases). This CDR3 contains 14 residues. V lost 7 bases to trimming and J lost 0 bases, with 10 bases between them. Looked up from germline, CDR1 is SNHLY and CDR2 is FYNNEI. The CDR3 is CASNSGYSNQPQHF. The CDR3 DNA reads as TGTGCCAGCAATTCAGGGTATAGCAATCAGCCCCAGCATTTT.

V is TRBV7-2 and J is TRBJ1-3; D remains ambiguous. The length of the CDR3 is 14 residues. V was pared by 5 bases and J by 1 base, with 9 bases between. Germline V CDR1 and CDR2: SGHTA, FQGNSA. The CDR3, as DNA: TGTGCCAGCAGCCTCAGTACGTCTGGAAACACCATATATTTT. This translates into CASSLSTSGNTIYF.

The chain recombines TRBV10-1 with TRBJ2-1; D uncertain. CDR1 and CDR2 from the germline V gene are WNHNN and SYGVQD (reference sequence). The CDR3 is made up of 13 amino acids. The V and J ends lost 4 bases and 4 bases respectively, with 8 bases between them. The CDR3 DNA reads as TGCGCCAGCAGTGTGAACGGGTACAATGAGCAGTTCTTC. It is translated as CASSVNGYNEQFF.

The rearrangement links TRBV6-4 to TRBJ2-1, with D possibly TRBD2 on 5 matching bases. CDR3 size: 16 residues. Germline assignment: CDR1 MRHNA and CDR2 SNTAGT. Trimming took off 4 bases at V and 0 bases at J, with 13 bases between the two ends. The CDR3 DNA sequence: TGTGCCAGCAGTGGGACTGGACGGAGCTCCTACAATGAGCAGTTCTTC. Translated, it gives CASSGTGRSSYNEQFF.

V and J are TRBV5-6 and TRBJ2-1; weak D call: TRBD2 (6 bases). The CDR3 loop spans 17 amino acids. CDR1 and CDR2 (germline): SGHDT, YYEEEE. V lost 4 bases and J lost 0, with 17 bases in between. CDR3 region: CASSRGVAASSYNEQFF. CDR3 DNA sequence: TGTGCCAGCAGCCGTGGGGTAGCGGCAAGCTCCTACAATGAGCAGTTCTTC.

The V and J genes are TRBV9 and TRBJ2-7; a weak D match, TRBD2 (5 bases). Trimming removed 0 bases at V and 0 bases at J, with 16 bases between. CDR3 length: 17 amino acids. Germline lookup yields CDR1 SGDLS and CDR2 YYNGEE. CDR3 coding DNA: TGTGCCAGCAGCGTAGGTGTTACGTCTCTAGCCTCCTACGAGCAGTACTTC. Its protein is CASSVGVTSLASYEQYF.

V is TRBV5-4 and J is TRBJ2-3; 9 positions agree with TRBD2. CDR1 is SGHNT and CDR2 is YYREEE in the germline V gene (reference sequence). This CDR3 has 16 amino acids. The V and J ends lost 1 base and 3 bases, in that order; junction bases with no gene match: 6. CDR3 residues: CASSLLAGRGTDTQYF. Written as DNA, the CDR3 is TGTGCCAGCAGCTTGCTAGCGGGAAGGGGTACAGATACGCAGTATTTT. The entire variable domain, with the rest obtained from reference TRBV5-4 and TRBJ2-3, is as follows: ETGVTQSPTHLIKTRGQQVTLRCSSQSGHNTVSWYQQALGQGPQFIFQYYREEENGRGNFPPRFSGLQFPNYSSELNVNALELDDSALYLCASSLLAGRGTDTQYFGPGTRLTVL.

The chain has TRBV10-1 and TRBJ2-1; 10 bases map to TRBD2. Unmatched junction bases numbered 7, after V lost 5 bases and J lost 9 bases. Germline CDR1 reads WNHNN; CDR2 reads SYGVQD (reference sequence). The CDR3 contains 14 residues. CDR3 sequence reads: CASSILAGVSEQFF. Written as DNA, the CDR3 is TGCGCCAGCAGTATTCTAGCGGGAGTGAGTGAGCAGTTCTTC.

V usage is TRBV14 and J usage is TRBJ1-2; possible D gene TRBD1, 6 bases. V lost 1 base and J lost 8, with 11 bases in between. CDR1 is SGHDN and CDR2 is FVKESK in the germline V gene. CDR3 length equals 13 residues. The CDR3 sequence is CASSQVRDTGYTF. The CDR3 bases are TGTGCCAGCAGCCAAGTCCGGGACACCGGCTACACCTTC.

The CDR3 loop is CAWSTSGTYNEQFF. The CDR3 bases are TGTGCCTGGAGTACTAGCGGGACCTACAATGAGCAGTTCTTC. The rearrangement uses TRBV30 and TRBJ2-1; 10 bases align to TRBD2. Trimming removed 2 bases from V and 2 bases from J; junction bases left unmatched: 0. Per the germline V gene, CDR1 is GTSNPN and CDR2 is SVGIG (reference sequence). The CDR3 contains 14 residues.

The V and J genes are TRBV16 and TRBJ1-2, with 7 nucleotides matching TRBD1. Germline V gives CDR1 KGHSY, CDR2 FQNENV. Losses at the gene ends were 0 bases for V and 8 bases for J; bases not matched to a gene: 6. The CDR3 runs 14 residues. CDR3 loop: CASSQSIGGSGYTF. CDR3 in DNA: TGTGCCAGCAGCCAATCTATAGGGGGCAGCGGCTACACCTTC.

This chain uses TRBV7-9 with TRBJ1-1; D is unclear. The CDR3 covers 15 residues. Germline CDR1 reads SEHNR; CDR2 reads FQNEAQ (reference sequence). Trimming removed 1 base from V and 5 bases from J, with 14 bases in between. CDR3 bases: TGTGCCAGCAGCTTAGATCTAGAGGGAAATACTGAAGCTTTCTTT. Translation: CASSLDLEGNTEAFF.

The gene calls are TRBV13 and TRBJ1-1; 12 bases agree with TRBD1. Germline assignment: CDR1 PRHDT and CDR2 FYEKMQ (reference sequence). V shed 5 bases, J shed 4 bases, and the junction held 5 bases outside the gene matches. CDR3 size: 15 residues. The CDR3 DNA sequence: TGTGCCAGCAGCCCTTGGGGACAGGGGGCCACTGAAGCTTTCTTT. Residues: CASSPWGQGATEAFF.

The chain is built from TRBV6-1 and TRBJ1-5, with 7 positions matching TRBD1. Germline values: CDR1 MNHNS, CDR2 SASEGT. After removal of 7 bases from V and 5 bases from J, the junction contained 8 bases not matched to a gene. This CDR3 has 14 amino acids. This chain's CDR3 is CASNPGTADQPQHF. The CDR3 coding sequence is TGTGCCAGCAACCCCGGGACAGCGGATCAGCCCCAGCATTTT.

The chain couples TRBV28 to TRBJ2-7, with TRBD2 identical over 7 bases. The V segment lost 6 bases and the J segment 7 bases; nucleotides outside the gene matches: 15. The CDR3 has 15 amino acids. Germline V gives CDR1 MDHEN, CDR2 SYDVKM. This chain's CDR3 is CASSRWGGLTREQYF. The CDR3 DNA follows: TGTGCCAGCAGCCGGTGGGGGGGTCTAACGAGAGAGCAGTACTTC.

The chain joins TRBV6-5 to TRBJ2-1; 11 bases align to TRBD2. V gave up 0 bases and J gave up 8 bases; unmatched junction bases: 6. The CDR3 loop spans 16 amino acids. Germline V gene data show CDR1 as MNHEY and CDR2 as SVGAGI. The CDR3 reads CASSYSETSGTDEQFF. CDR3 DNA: TGTGCCAGCAGTTACTCGGAGACTAGCGGGACGGATGAGCAGTTCTTC.

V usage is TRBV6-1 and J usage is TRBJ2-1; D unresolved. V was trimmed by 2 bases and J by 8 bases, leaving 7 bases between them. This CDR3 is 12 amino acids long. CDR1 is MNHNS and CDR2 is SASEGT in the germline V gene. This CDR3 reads CASSEWAYEQFF. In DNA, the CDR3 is TGTGCCAGCAGTGAATGGGCCTATGAGCAGTTCTTC.

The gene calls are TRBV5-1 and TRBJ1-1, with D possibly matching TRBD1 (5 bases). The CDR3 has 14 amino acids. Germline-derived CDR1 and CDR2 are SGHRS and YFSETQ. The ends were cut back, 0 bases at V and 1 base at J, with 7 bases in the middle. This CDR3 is CASSLEGENTEAFF. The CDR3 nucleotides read TGCGCCAGCAGCTTGGAAGGGGAGAACACTGAAGCTTTCTTT.